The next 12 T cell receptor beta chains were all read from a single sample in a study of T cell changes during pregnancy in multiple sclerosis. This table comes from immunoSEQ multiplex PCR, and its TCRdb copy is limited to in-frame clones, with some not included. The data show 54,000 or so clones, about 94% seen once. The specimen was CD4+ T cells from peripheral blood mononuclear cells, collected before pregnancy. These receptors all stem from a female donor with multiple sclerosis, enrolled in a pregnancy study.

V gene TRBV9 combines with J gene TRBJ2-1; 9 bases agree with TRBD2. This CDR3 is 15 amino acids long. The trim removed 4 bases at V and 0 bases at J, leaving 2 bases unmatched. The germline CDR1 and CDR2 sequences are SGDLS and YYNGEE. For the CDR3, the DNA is TGTGCCAGCAGCTCTAGCGGGGACTCCTACAATGAGCAGTTCTTC. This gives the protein CASSSSGDSYNEQFF.

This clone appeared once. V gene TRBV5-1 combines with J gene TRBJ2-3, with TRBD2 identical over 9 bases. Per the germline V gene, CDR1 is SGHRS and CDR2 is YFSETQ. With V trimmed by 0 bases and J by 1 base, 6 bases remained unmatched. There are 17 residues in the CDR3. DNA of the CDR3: TGCGCCAGCAGCTTGGAAGTCTTAGCGGGAGGCACAGATACGCAGTATTTT. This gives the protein CASSLEVLAGGTDTQYF.

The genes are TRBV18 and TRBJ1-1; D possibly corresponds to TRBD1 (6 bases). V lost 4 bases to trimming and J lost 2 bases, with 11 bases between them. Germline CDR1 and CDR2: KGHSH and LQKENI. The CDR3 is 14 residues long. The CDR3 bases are TGTGCCAGCTCACGACAGGATGAAAACACTGAAGCTTTCTTT. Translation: CASSRQDENTEAFF.

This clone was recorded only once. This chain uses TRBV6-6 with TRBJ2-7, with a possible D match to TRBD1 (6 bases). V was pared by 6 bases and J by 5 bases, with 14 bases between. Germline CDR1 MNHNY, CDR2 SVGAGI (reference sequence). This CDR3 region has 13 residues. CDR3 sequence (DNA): TGTGCCAGCAGAAAACAGGGTTCCAACGAGCAGTACTTC. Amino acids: CASRKQGSNEQYF.

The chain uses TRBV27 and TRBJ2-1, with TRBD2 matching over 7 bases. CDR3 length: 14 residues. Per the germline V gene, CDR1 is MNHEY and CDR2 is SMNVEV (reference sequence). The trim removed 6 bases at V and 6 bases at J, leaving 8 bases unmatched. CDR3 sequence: CASSPGGSPNEQFF. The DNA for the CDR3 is TGTGCCAGCAGCCCGGGGGGTAGCCCCAATGAGCAGTTCTTC.

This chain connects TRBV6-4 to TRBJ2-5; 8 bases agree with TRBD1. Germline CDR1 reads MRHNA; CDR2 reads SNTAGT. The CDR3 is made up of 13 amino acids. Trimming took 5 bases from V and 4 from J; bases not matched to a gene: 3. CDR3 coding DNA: TGTGCCAGCAGTCCTGACAGGGGAGAGACCCAGTACTTC. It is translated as CASSPDRGETQYF.

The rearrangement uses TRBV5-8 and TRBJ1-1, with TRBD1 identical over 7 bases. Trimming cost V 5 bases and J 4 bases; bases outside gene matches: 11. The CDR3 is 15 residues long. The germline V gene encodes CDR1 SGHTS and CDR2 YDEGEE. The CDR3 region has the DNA TGTGCCAGCAGACAGGGGACACTTTTCTCCACTGAAGCTTTCTTT. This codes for CASRQGTLFSTEAFF. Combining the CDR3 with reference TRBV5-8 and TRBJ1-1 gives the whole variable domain EAGVTQSPTHLIKTRGQQATLRCSPISGHTSVYWYQQALGLGLQFLLWYDEGEERNRGNFPPRFSGRQFPNYSSELNVNALELEDSALYLCASRQGTLFSTEAFFGQGTRLTVV.

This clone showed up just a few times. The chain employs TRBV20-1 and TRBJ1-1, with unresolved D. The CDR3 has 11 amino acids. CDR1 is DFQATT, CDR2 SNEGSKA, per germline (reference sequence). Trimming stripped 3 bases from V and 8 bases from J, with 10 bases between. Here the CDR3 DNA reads TGCAGTGCTAGCCAAACAGCCGAAGCTTTCTTT. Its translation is CSASQTAEAFF.

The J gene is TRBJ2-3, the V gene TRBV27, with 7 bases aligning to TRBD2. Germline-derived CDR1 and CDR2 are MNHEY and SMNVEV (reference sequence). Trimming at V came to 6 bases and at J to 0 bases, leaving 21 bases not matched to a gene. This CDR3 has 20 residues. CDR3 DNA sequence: TGTGCCAGCAGCCACAATTGGGGGGGAGGGCGGACTACTAGCACAGATACGCAGTATTTT. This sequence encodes CASSHNWGGGRTTSTDTQYF.

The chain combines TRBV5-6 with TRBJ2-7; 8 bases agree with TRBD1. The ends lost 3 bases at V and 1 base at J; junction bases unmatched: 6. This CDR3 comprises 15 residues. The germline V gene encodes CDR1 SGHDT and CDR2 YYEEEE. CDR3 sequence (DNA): TGTGCCAGCAGCTCGCTCGACAGGGGTTCCTACGAGCAGTACTTC. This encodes CASSSLDRGSYEQYF.

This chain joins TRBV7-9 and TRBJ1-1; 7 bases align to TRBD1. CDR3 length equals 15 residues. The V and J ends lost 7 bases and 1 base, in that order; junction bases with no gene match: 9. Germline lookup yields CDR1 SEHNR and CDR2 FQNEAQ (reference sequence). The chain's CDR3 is CASTESGQKNTEAFF. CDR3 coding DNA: TGTGCCAGCACCGAGTCGGGACAGAAGAACACTGAAGCTTTCTTT.

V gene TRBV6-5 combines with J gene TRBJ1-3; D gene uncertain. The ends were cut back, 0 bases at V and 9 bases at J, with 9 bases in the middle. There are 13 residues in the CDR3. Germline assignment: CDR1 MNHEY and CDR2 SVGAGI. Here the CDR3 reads CASSYSMGSTIYF. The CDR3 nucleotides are TGTGCCAGCAGTTACTCGATGGGGAGCACCATATATTTT.